This T cell receptor (beta chain) was recovered during a study of human T cells and chemical hapten exposure. This clonotype was recorded many times. The junction departs from germline at one end; a sequencing error may be responsible. CDR1 and CDR2 from the germline V gene are DFQATT and SNEGSKA (reference sequence). This CDR3 is 13 amino acids long. The time point here: pre-sensitization, week 0. Indicated treatment: therapeutic diphenylcyclopropenone sensitization with weekly scalp DPC. From the RACE reads, TCRdb called clonotypes with MiXCR, one entry per CDR3 protein. This repertoire shows 60,000 to 70,000 distinct CDR3 sequences, approximately 9.9% found once; its top ten account for roughly 5%.

The chain couples TRBV20-1 to TRBJ2-2; 9 positions agree with TRBD1. The TCR comes from a woman between 45 and 65 years old with alopecia areata. Some clones in this sample may be carry-over from other donors' samples. The sequenced sample was whole blood, obtained in connection with sensitization to the hapten diphenylcyclopropenone (DPC). The CDR3, as DNA: TGCAGTGCTGGAGACAGGGGGGACGGGGAGCTGTTTTTT. Translating it yields CSAGDRGDGELFF.